This T cell receptor (beta chain) was documented in a study of blood T cell repertoires in COVID-19. Whole-study context: There were acute and convalescent COVID-19 samples, and they came from the United States, Italy and Spain. From T cells, B-cell-depleted T cells, or PBMCs came the material, which was cDNA or gDNA.

This study enrolled people aged roughly 18 to 100 from roughly 22 US geographic areas. What the recovered Cohort 3 donors had was two negative PCRs, clearance, or symptom resolution. V dropped 5 bases and J dropped 5; count of bases not matched to a gene: 7. The CDR3 extends over 14 amino acids. CDR1 and CDR2 from the germline V gene are SNHLY and FYNNEI. Assay: immunoSEQ multiplex PCR; the TCRdb copy retains only in-frame clones and omits some. This table has about 200,000 clones, approximately 80% appearing once. This TCR was sampled from a man aged 40-49 years who had recovered from COVID-19. Material for sequencing was PBMCs or T cells enriched from blood (not recorded which). V usage is TRBV2 and J usage is TRBJ1-2; TRBD1 matches 8 bases. The CDR3, as DNA: TGTGCCAGCAGTTCCCAGGGGGCACGTTATGGCTACACCTTC. Protein product: CASSSQGARYGYTF.